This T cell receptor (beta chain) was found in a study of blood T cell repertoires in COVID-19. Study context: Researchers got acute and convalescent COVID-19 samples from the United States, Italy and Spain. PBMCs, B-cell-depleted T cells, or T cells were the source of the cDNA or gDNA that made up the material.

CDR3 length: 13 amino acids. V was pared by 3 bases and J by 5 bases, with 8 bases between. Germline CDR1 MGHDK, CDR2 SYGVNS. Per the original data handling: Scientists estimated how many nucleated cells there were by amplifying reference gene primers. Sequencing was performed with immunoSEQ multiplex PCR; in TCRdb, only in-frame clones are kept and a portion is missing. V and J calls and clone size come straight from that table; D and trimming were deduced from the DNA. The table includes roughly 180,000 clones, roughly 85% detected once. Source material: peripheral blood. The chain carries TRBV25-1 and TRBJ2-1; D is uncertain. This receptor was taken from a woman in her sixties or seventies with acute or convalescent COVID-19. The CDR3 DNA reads TGTGCCAGCAGTGATTGGGCCAACAATGAGCAGTTCTTC. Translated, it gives CASSDWANNEQFF. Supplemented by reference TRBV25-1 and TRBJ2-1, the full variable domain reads EADIYQTPRYLVIGTGKKITLECSQTMGHDKMYWYQQDPGMELHLIHYSYGVNSTEKGDLSSESTVSRIRTEHFPLTLESARPSHTSQYLCASSDWANNEQFFGPGTRLTVL.